This T cell receptor (beta chain) was sequenced during a study of T cells in Graves' hyperthyroidism and ophthalmopathy. Points from the study as a whole: Most clonotypes expanded in thyroid above 0.001 were likewise present in blood.

Preceding any ophthalmopathy symptoms, the blood sample dates from first hyperthyroidism diagnosis. A roughly 9.1 ml volume of fresh peripheral blood provided the PBMCs. The CDR3 covers 16 residues. Germline V CDR1 and CDR2: MNHNS, SASEGT. Unmatched junction bases numbered 12, after V lost 7 bases and J lost 5 bases. TCR beta CDR3 sequences were amplified from RNA transcripts. Researchers ran a first-round RT-PCR on the TCR CDR3 using the HTBI primer set. Each CDR3 protein is one row after TCRdb ran MiXCR on the multiplex PCR reads. The sample lists hundreds of thousands of distinct CDR3 sequences; 15% to 20% were seen once. This clonotype was observed a few times. The antigen is not known.

The sequenced sample was blood. The receptor's source is a woman in her forties or fifties with Graves' hyperthyroidism that later progressed to Graves' ophthalmopathy. This chain joins TRBV6-1 and TRBJ2-2; 8 bases align to TRBD1. Here the CDR3 DNA reads TGTGCCAGCACCCTGACTCAGGGGGCCCGAACCGGGGAGCTGTTTTTT. It encodes CASTLTQGARTGELFF.